This entry lists 5 T cell receptor delta chains sequenced from one sample in a study of γδ T cells in repeated Plasmodium falciparum infection. TCRdb re-called the multiplex PCR reads using CATT. The repertoire includes tens of thousands of delta-chain clones, over 1.5% of them detected once, and roughly 15% sits in the top ten. Flow sorting of PBMC yielded separate Vgamma9/Vdelta2+ and Vdelta2-negative gammadelta T cell populations for bulk repertoire analysis. The sequenced sample consisted of gamma-delta T cells from blood. The receptors were sampled from a pool of human donors (malaria-infected and uninfected, not separated).

Points on this clone: TCRdb's protein for this DNA is that of a much larger clone and differs from the translation at residue 11, likely a read error; the protein shown is the DNA translation. The chain employs TRDV1 and TRDJ1; 9 bases map to TRDD3. No J gene is reported in TCRdb; it was inferred here by comparing the DNA with germline. The CDR3 runs 21 residues. CDR1 and CDR2 (germline): TSWWSYY, QGS. After removal of 2 bases from V and 0 bases from J, the junction contained 19 bases not matched to a gene. In nucleotides, the CDR3 is TGTGCTCTTGGGGAATGCCACCTAGACCGCAGGGGATACGGGTACACCGATAAACTCATCTTT. Amino acid sequence: CALGECHLDRRGYGYTDKLIF.

On this clone itself: The protein in TCRdb stems from a much larger clone and differs at residue 14 from this DNA's translation, likely a read error; here the protein is translated from the DNA. The V gene is TRDV1, the J gene TRDJ4, with 9 bases that match TRDD2. Here the J gene was assigned by germline matching of the DNA, as TCRdb has none. Germline V gene data show CDR1 as TSWWSYY and CDR2 as QGS. CDR3 length: 22 amino acids. V lost 0 bases and J lost 5; bases outside the gene matches: 28. The CDR3 DNA follows: TGTGCTCTTGGGGAACTTGTTCTTCCTTCCTACTCTTGGCGGGGGAGCCGCGGGCCCCTGATCTTT. The encoded protein is CALGELVLPSYSWRGSRGPLIF.

This clone was counted a few times. The protein held in TCRdb is that of a much larger clone and does not match this DNA's translation at residue 3, likely because of a read error; the protein shown is translated from the DNA. The chain is built from TRDV1 and TRDJ1, with 7 bases identical to TRDD3. The J gene is not listed in TCRdb, so it was assigned here from a DNA match to germline. The CDR3 has 21 residues. Germline loops: CDR1 TSWWSYY, CDR2 QGS. The CDR3 sequence is CAPGEVLNGPSGGSYTDKLIF. The CDR3, as DNA: TGTGCTCCTGGGGAAGTCTTAAACGGGCCTTCTGGGGGCTCGTACACCGATAAACTCATCTTT.

At least ten counts were recorded for this clone. At residue 11, the TCRdb protein departs from the DNA translation, so the protein shown here was derived from the DNA itself. The rearrangement links TRDV2 to TRDJ1, with 13 bases matching TRDD3. The CDR3 contains 15 residues. The germline V gene has CDR1 GEAIGNYY and CDR2 EKD. The ends lost 3 bases at V and 6 bases at J; junction bases unmatched: 6. CDR3 DNA sequence: TGTGCCTGTGACCAAACTGGGGGATACGGCTATAAACTCATCTTT. Its translation is CACDQTGGYGYKLIF.

This clone has only a few counts. The chain is built from TRDV1 and TRDJ1; D is tentatively TRDD2 or TRDD3 (9 bases each). Because TCRdb records no J gene, it was assigned here through a match of the DNA to germline. The CDR3 is made up of 26 amino acids. Germline assignment: CDR1 TSWWSYY and CDR2 QGS. Trimming left V 0 bases short and J 0 bases short, with 41 bases between. CDR3 residues: CALGELWHCLPTPVLGDPINTDKLIF. CDR3 sequence (DNA): TGTGCTCTTGGGGAACTTTGGCACTGCCTTCCTACCCCAGTACTGGGGGACCCAATTAACACCGATAAACTCATCTTT.